This paragraph covers one T cell receptor (beta chain) sequence. Its matching antigen is unknown. One base separates it from a far larger clone, so it is likely a read error. With the read ending 3 residues before the CDR3 end, the germline J gene is used to fill in that end. These data originate in a study of T cell clonality in common variable immunodeficiency. TCRdb's copy holds only in-frame clones and misses some; the assay was immunoSEQ multiplex PCR. There are roughly 43,000 clones in the sample, none observed a single time. Germline V gene sequence: CDR1 SGHTA, CDR2 FQGTGA. This CDR3 comprises 15 residues. Study-level findings and limits: Fewer deletions and N-nucleotide insertions were reportedly seen in common variable immunodeficiency TCR beta sequences.

This clonotype originated in a person aged 18-69 years in good health. The sample was peripheral blood mononuclear cells. V is TRBV7-3 and J is TRBJ2-4; D perhaps matches TRBD2 (5 bases). The sequenced part of the CDR3 DNA is TGTTCCAGCAGCTTAGGTTCTAGCCGGGAAAACATT. Protein product: CSSSLGSSRENI. The complete CDR3 reads CSSSLGSSRENIQYF.